These T cell receptor beta chains were read from a single sample in a study of memory CD4+ T cells and cytomegalovirus serostatus. Some clones are missing from TCRdb's copy, which holds only in-frame ones; the method was immunoSEQ multiplex PCR. The sample contains 50,000 or so clones, roughly four fifths of which appear only once. The sample taken for sequencing was memory CD4+ T cells from blood. Every receptor here comes from an adult in good health and CMV-seronegative. CDR3s include the opening cysteine and the closing phenylalanine or tryptophan. The D gene is left open where the match is weak. Expanded clones are given a class, and other clones once, few, many or no size at all.

>TRBJ2-7|TRBV7-2|NA|NA
CASSSATAYEQYF
TGTGCCAGCAGCTCCGCGACAGCCTACGAGCAGTACTTC
>TRBJ1-2|TRBV7-9|TRBD1|NA
CASSGDPGQPVLGGYTF
TGTGCCAGCAGCGGAGACCCGGGACAGCCTGTTCTTGGAGGCTACACCTTC
>TRBJ2-6|TRBV19|NA|NA
CASTFRGTGANVLTF
TGTGCCAGTACATTTCGGGGAACTGGGGCCAACGTCCTGACTTTC
>TRBJ2-3|TRBV6-5|NA|once
CASSYDLGDPTQYF
TGTGCCAGCAGTTACGATTTGGGGGACCCCACGCAGTATTTT
>TRBJ1-1|TRBV7-8|NA|few
CASRGRQLNTEAFF
TGTGCCAGCAGGGGTAGACAGCTGAACACTGAAGCTTTCTTT
>TRBJ2-7|TRBV28|NA|once
CASSIDPYEQYF
TGTGCCAGCAGCATCGACCCCTACGAGCAGTACTTC
>TRBJ2-6|TRBV11-1|NA|NA
CASSLQQGANVLTF
TGTGCCAGCAGCTTGCAACAGGGGGCCAACGTCCTGACTTTC
>TRBJ2-7|TRBV7-6|NA|NA
CASSLVLGPRGEQYF
TGTGCCAGCAGCTTAGTGTTGGGACCGAGGGGCGAGCAGTACTTC
>TRBJ1-5|TRBV10-2|NA|NA
CASSVNRNQPQHF
TGCGCCAGCAGTGTTAATCGCAATCAGCCCCAGCATTTT
>TRBJ2-7|TRBV29-1|NA|NA
CSVGPNRYEQYF
TGCAGCGTGGGGCCCAATAGATACGAGCAGTACTTC
>TRBJ1-1|TRBV6-4|NA|NA
CASSASSIRNSEAFF
TGTGCCAGCAGTGCTTCGAGTATTCGGAACAGTGAAGCTTTCTTT
>TRBJ1-1|TRBV28|NA|NA
CASSIRGMVVTEAFF
TGTGCCAGCAGTATAAGGGGGATGGTGGTCACTGAAGCTTTCTTT
>TRBJ1-1|TRBV4-1|NA|many
CASSPRQRTPNTEAFF
TGCGCCAGCAGCCCCAGACAGAGAACCCCGAACACTGAAGCTTTCTTT
>TRBJ1-1|TRBV18|NA|NA
CASSPDTEAFF
TGTGCCAGCTCACCTGACACTGAAGCTTTCTTT
>TRBJ1-1|TRBV6-5|TRBD1|NA
CASSWRQGETEAFF
TGTGCCAGCAGTTGGAGACAGGGGGAAACTGAAGCTTTCTTT
>TRBJ2-2|TRBV11-3|NA|once
CASSLGGPGELFF
TGTGCCAGCAGCTTAGGAGGCCCCGGGGAGCTGTTTTTT
>TRBJ2-6|TRBV7-2|NA|few
CASSFPLLRSGGANVLTF
TGTGCCAGCAGCTTCCCCCTGTTGCGGTCGGGCGGGGCCAACGTCCTGACTTTC
>TRBJ1-4|TRBV5-6|NA|NA
CASSLFGGAGEKLFF
TGTGCCAGCAGCTTGTTTGGAGGGGCAGGCGAAAAACTGTTTTTT
>TRBJ2-2|TRBV9|NA|once
CASSAGGSRTGELFF
TGTGCCAGCAGCGCGGGCGGCTCCCGCACCGGGGAGCTGTTTTTT
>TRBJ1-1|TRBV5-1|TRBD1|NA
CASSLEAFRGRDTEAFF
TGCGCCAGCAGCTTGGAGGCCTTCAGGGGGCGGGACACTGAAGCTTTCTTT
>TRBJ1-5|TRBV19|TRBD1|NA
CASSPQGPDNQPQHF
TGTGCCAGTAGTCCACAGGGGCCGGACAATCAGCCCCAGCATTTT
>TRBJ1-1|TRBV2|NA|NA
CASSEAPSTEAFF
TGTGCCAGCAGTGAAGCGCCCTCCACTGAAGCTTTCTTT
>TRBJ2-2|TRBV29-1|NA|once
CSVEVGFKHTGELFF
TGCAGCGTTGAAGTAGGGTTTAAGCACACCGGGGAGCTGTTTTTT
>TRBJ2-7|TRBV18|TRBD1|NA
CASSPLGQRGSYEQYF
TGTGCCAGCTCACCCCTGGGACAGCGCGGCTCCTACGAGCAGTACTTC
>TRBJ2-6|TRBV6-1|NA|once
CASRTDPTPVNVLTF
TGTGCCAGCAGAACGGACCCTACCCCAGTCAACGTCCTGACTTTC
>TRBJ1-2|TRBV5-6|NA|few
CASSKRTGRSYGYTF
TGTGCCAGCAGCAAACGGACCGGGAGAAGTTATGGCTACACCTTC
>TRBJ2-3|TRBV6-1|NA|NA
CANDLHSSGTDTQYF
TGTGCCAACGACCTTCATTCTTCTGGCACAGATACGCAGTATTTT
>TRBJ2-3|TRBV6-1|TRBD1|NA
CASSGRQGSTDTQYF
TGTGCCAGCAGTGGGCGACAGGGAAGCACAGATACGCAGTATTTT
>TRBJ1-1|TRBV29-1|NA|NA
CSVASTGLSLEAFF
TGCAGCGTTGCCTCTACAGGGTTGAGTCTAGAAGCTTTCTTT
>TRBJ2-6|TRBV5-6|TRBD1|few
CASSGIQGGSGANVLTF
TGTGCCAGCAGCGGAATACAGGGGGGCTCTGGGGCCAACGTCCTGACTTTC
>TRBJ1-5|TRBV10-3|TRBD1|few
CAISTDRAKNSNQPQHF
TGTGCCATCAGTACCGACAGGGCTAAGAATAGCAATCAGCCCCAGCATTTT
>TRBJ2-5|TRBV5-6|TRBD1|NA
CASSFRQGVLQETQYF
TGTGCCAGCAGCTTCCGGCAGGGGGTCCTCCAAGAGACCCAGTACTTC
>TRBJ2-7|TRBV28|TRBD2|NA
CASSPTSGGLSYEQYF
TGTGCCAGCAGTCCGACTAGCGGCGGTCTCTCCTACGAGCAGTACTTC
>TRBJ1-1|TRBV7-3|NA|NA
CASSRGGPTDEAFF
TGTGCCAGCAGCCGAGGGGGACCGACAGATGAAGCTTTCTTT
>TRBJ2-5|TRBV5-1|NA|NA
CASSRNDDQETQYF
TGCGCCAGCAGCCGGAATGACGACCAAGAGACCCAGTACTTC
>TRBJ1-2|TRBV5-8|TRBD1|NA
CASSLARQGGYGYTF
TGTGCCAGCAGCTTGGCCCGACAGGGGGGATATGGCTACACCTTC
>TRBJ1-6|TRBV7-9|TRBD1|medium-sized
CASSLGQNNSPLHF
TGTGCCAGCAGCCTGGGACAGAATAATTCACCCCTCCACTTT
>TRBJ2-2|TRBV2|NA|NA
CASTKGSPGELFF
TGTGCCAGCACGAAAGGGTCCCCCGGGGAGCTGTTTTTT
>TRBJ2-3|TRBV6-4|NA|NA
CAAKADTFTDTQYF
TGTGCCGCCAAAGCCGACACCTTCACAGATACGCAGTATTTT
>TRBJ1-5|TRBV18|TRBD1|few
CASSPTTGGIGNQPQHF
TGTGCCAGCTCCCCTACGACAGGGGGTATTGGCAATCAGCCCCAGCATTTT
>TRBJ2-2|TRBV7-8|TRBD2|NA
CASSSGLAGVGELFF
TGTGCCAGCAGCTCCGGACTAGCGGGAGTAGGGGAGCTGTTTTTT
>TRBJ2-7|TRBV6-5|TRBD2|NA
CASSYSASGLYEQYF
TGTGCCAGCAGTTACTCGGCTAGCGGACTCTACGAGCAGTACTTC
>TRBJ2-1|TRBV6-5|NA|NA
CASRGSEGFKFF
TGTGCCAGCAGGGGGAGTGAGGGTTTTAAGTTCTTC
>TRBJ2-1|TRBV5-1|NA|NA
CASGGGRSSYNEQFF
TGCGCCAGCGGCGGGGGCAGGAGCTCCTACAATGAGCAGTTCTTC
>TRBJ1-1|TRBV28|NA|NA
CASNPGGPPEAFF
TGTGCCAGCAACCCGGGGGGGCCGCCTGAAGCTTTCTTT
>TRBJ1-1|TRBV6-1|NA|NA
CASSSGIFTEAFF
TGTGCCAGCAGCTCAGGGATTTTCACTGAAGCTTTCTTT
>TRBJ2-1|TRBV7-2|TRBD2|NA
CASSSPPGGLDEQFF
TGTGCCAGCAGCTCCCCCCCGGGAGGGCTTGATGAGCAGTTCTTC
>TRBJ1-1|TRBV7-9|NA|few
CASSRGHQNTEAFF
TGTGCCAGCAGCCGGGGACACCAGAACACTGAAGCTTTCTTT
>TRBJ1-2|TRBV18|NA|NA
CASSPTPGPWRDGYTF
TGTGCCAGCTCACCAACGCCAGGGCCTTGGAGGGATGGCTACACCTTC
>TRBJ2-7|TRBV6-5|NA|NA
CASSRRTGEQYF
TGTGCCAGCAGCAGACGGACTGGCGAGCAGTACTTC
>TRBJ2-7|TRBV5-1|NA|NA
CASPEQYF
TGCGCCAGTCCGGAGCAGTACTTC
>TRBJ2-7|TRBV11-2|TRBD1|NA
CASSLNRDRSYEQYF
TGTGCCAGCAGTCTCAATAGGGACAGGTCCTACGAGCAGTACTTC
>TRBJ2-3|TRBV5-1|NA|NA
CASSSTDTQYF
TGCGCCAGCAGCTCTACAGATACGCAGTATTTT
>TRBJ1-4|TRBV18|TRBD1|few
CASSPGQGGTNEKLFF
TGTGCCAGCTCGCCCGGACAGGGAGGAACTAATGAAAAACTGTTTTTT
>TRBJ1-1|TRBV5-1|TRBD1|NA
CASNERQGSITEAFF
TGCGCCAGCAATGAAAGACAGGGTTCAATCACTGAAGCTTTCTTT
>TRBJ2-2|TRBV7-9|NA|NA
CASGTGPTGELFF
TGTGCCAGCGGGACCGGCCCCACCGGGGAGCTGTTTTTT
>TRBJ2-7|TRBV9|TRBD2|NA
CASSPYSGATYEQYF
TGTGCCAGCAGCCCTTATAGCGGGGCTACCTACGAGCAGTACTTC